Listed here are 18 T cell receptor beta chains from one sample, sequenced in a study of cytomegalovirus exposure and HLA in healthy donors. The PCR contained 60 Vbeta and 13 Jbeta primers. Assay used: immunoSEQ multiplex PCR; TCRdb lists only in-frame clones, some missing. The sample comprises roughly 140,000 clones, around 75% of which are singletons, and 1.2% rests with the top ten. Sequencing was performed on PBMCs. These receptors were taken from a female donor in good health and CMV-seronegative.

V gene TRBV7-9 combines with J gene TRBJ1-1, with 8 positions matching TRBD1. Trimming took 2 bases from V and 5 from J; bases not matched to a gene: 13. Germline loops: CDR1 SEHNR, CDR2 FQNEAQ (reference sequence). This CDR3 spans 17 amino acids. The CDR3, as DNA: TGTGCCAGCAGCTTAAGTCCCTCACAGGGGGTAGGGACTGAAGCTTTCTTT. It yields the protein CASSLSPSQGVGTEAFF.

The chain carries TRBV10-3 and TRBJ2-1; 12 bases are shared with TRBD2. Per the germline V gene, CDR1 is ENHRY and CDR2 is SYGVKD. Losses at the gene ends were 3 bases for V and 16 bases for J; bases not matched to a gene: 13. This CDR3 is built from 15 residues. The CDR3 nucleotides read TGTGCCATCAGTGATTTCTCCGGGACTAGCGGGCTCGGTTTCTTC. Its translation is CAISDFSGTSGLGFF.

The chain carries TRBV4-1 and TRBJ1-5; no clear D. Germline CDR1 and CDR2: MGHRA and YSYEKL. There are 14 residues in the CDR3. V lost 1 base and J lost 4, with 8 bases in between. The CDR3 is CASSQGSANQPQHF. As DNA, the CDR3 is TGCGCCAGCAGCCAAGGCAGCGCTAATCAGCCCCAGCATTTT.

The chain has TRBV7-6 and TRBJ1-1, with TRBD1 matching 7 bases. This CDR3 has 14 amino acids. Germline V gives CDR1 SGHVS, CDR2 FNYEAQ. The V segment lost 4 bases and the J segment 5 bases; nucleotides outside the gene matches: 7. The CDR3 sequence is CASSSLVTGTEAFF. In DNA, the CDR3 is TGTGCCAGCAGCTCGTTAGTGACAGGGACTGAAGCTTTCTTT.

Judged by abundance, this clone is medium-sized. The rearrangement links TRBV5-1 to TRBJ1-4, with D unclear. The CDR3 totals 16 residues. Germline V gene lookup returns CDR1 SGHRS and CDR2 YFSETQ. Trimming stripped 0 bases from V and 5 bases from J, with 14 bases between. CDR3 residues: CASSLAPPGSNEKLFF. The CDR3 DNA reads TGCGCCAGCAGCTTGGCCCCTCCAGGATCGAATGAAAAACTGTTTTTT.

This clone was observed once. Since a much larger clone is just one base distant, this may be a read error. V is TRBV7-9 and J is TRBJ1-1; possible D gene TRBD1, 6 bases. This CDR3 contains 14 residues. CDR1 SEHNR and CDR2 FQNEAQ come from the germline V gene (reference sequence). Deletions cut 1 base from V and 2 bases from J, with 8 bases between. The CDR3 DNA reads as TGTGCCAGCAGCTTAGGGACAGTAAACACTGAAGCTTTCTTT. Amino acids: CASSLGTVNTEAFF.

This chain connects TRBV19 to TRBJ1-5; TRBD1 is a possible D gene (6 bases). Germline V gene sequence: CDR1 LNHDA, CDR2 SQIVND (reference sequence). V was trimmed by 8 bases and J by 5 bases, leaving 10 bases between them. This CDR3 is built from 12 residues. CDR3 nucleotide sequence: TGTGCCAGTGGGGCAGGGGATCAGCCCCAGCATTTT. Amino acids: CASGAGDQPQHF.

This clone was recorded a few times. V is TRBV5-1 and J is TRBJ1-2, with D maybe TRBD1 (6 bases). The germline V and J ends were trimmed by 0 bases and 4 bases, with 16 bases remaining between them. In germline, CDR1 is SGHRS, CDR2 YFSETQ. The CDR3 covers 16 residues. The CDR3 DNA follows: TGCGCCAGCAGCTTGGGTGGGGGCGGAACGTCCTATGGCTACACCTTC. Translation: CASSLGGGGTSYGYTF.

This chain joins TRBV25-1 and TRBJ2-1; D remains ambiguous. V lost 1 base, J lost 9 bases, and 7 bases lay in between. The germline gives CDR1 MGHDK, CDR2 SYGVNS. The CDR3 is made up of 12 amino acids. CDR3 region: CASSELRFEQFF. CDR3 bases: TGTGCCAGCAGTGAATTGAGGTTTGAGCAGTTCTTC.

The rearrangement joins TRBV5-4 to TRBJ2-1, with a weak D call TRBD1 (6 bases). V lost 1 base, J lost 9 bases, and 11 bases lay in between. Per the germline V gene, CDR1 is SGHNT and CDR2 is YYREEE (reference sequence). The CDR3 sequence is 13 residues long. In DNA, the CDR3 is TGTGCCAGCAGCTTGCCACAGGGCGGTGAGCAGTTCTTC. Its protein is CASSLPQGGEQFF.

This chain joins TRBV14 and TRBJ2-1; 10 bases agree with TRBD2. J was trimmed by 4 bases and V by 4 bases; bases with no gene match: 7. This CDR3 is 16 amino acids long. Germline V gene sequence: CDR1 SGHDN, CDR2 FVKESK. CDR3 amino acids: CASSPRLAGPYNEQFF. The CDR3 DNA follows: TGTGCCAGCAGCCCTCGACTAGCGGGTCCTTACAATGAGCAGTTCTTC.

V is TRBV6-1 and J is TRBJ2-2; D gene unclear. This CDR3 comprises 13 residues. Germline CDR1 is MNHNS and CDR2 is SASEGT. Trimming shortened V by 4 bases and J by 1 base, and 4 bases separated the two germline ends. The CDR3 bases are TGTGCCAGCAGTGGAGAGAACACCGGGGAGCTGTTTTTT. It encodes CASSGENTGELFF.

CDR3 sequence: CASTISSSGHGYTF. The CDR3, as DNA: TGTGCCAGCACGATCTCCTCTTCAGGGCATGGCTACACCTTC. The genes are TRBV7-2 and TRBJ1-2, with D possibly matching TRBD1 (5 bases). The CDR3 has 14 residues. Looked up from germline, CDR1 is SGHTA and CDR2 is FQGNSA. The V gene lost 7 bases and the J gene lost 6 bases, with 18 bases spanning the gap.

The sample holds a few counts of this clone. The rearrangement joins TRBV19 to TRBJ2-2; D is uncertain. The CDR3 loop spans 11 amino acids. The V end lost 6 bases, the J end lost 5 bases, and 4 bases lay between the germline ends. Per the germline V gene, CDR1 is LNHDA and CDR2 is SQIVND (reference sequence). This chain's CDR3 is CASRQTGELFF. CDR3 nucleotide sequence: TGTGCCAGTAGGCAGACCGGGGAGCTGTTTTTT. Filled out from reference TRBV19 and TRBJ2-2, the complete variable domain reads DGGITQSPKYLFRKEGQNVTLSCEQNLNHDAMYWYRQDPGQGLRLIYYSQIVNDFQKGDIAEGYSVSREKKESFPLTVTSAQKNPTAFYLCASRQTGELFFGEGSRLTVL.

J is TRBJ1-5 and V is TRBV10-3, with D possibly TRBD1 on 6 matching bases. This CDR3 is 13 amino acids long. V gave up 4 bases and J gave up 7 bases, with 11 bases separating them. Germline V gene lookup returns CDR1 ENHRY and CDR2 SYGVKD. DNA for the CDR3: TGTGCCATCAGTGCAGGGGAGTTCCAGCCCCAGCATTTT. Amino acid sequence: CAISAGEFQPQHF.

V and J are TRBV5-1 and TRBJ2-2; no clear D. Per germline, CDR1 SGHRS and CDR2 YFSETQ. CDR3 length: 16 residues. The V and J ends lost 0 bases and 4 bases respectively, with 13 bases between them. The CDR3 region is CASSLGFGGGTGELFF. The DNA for the CDR3 is TGCGCCAGCAGCTTGGGCTTTGGCGGTGGCACCGGGGAGCTGTTTTTT.

The CDR3 reads CASSMSWGLAGDKYNEQFF. The DNA for the CDR3 is TGTGCCAGTAGTATGAGTTGGGGACTAGCGGGAGATAAATACAATGAGCAGTTCTTC. This chain joins TRBV19 and TRBJ2-1; 14 bases align to TRBD2. V lost 3 bases, J lost 4 bases, and 11 bases stayed unmatched. The CDR3 covers 19 residues. Germline CDR1 reads LNHDA; CDR2 reads SQIVND (reference sequence).

The chain joins TRBV14 to TRBJ1-2; TRBD1 matches at 10 bases. Germline CDR1 and CDR2: SGHDN and FVKESK. J lost 8 bases, V lost 2 bases, and 5 bases had no gene match. The CDR3 covers 14 residues. CDR3 sequence (DNA): TGTGCCAGCAGCCAACCCGGGACAGGGGACGGCTACACCTTC. Encoded protein: CASSQPGTGDGYTF.